These T cell receptor beta chains were read from a single sample in a study of Graves' ophthalmopathy and Graves' hyperthyroidism. TCRdb re-analysed the multiplex PCR reads in MiXCR, keeping a single row per CDR3 protein. The sample consists of about 200,000 distinct CDR3 sequences, under 30% of them appearing once. Input material: peripheral blood. Receptors originate from a man aged 45-65 years with Graves' ophthalmopathy. The CDR3 runs from the conserved cysteine through the conserved F or W. The D gene is left open where the match is weak. Size values are once, few and many counts, or a class for expanded clones, and some rows have none.

J	D	size	V	CDR3	DNA
TRBJ2-7	NA	many	TRBV6-2/TRBV6-3	CASSDETGLSSYEQYF	TGTGCCAGCAGTGACGAGACAGGTCTGAGCTCCTACGAGCAGTACTTC
TRBJ1-1	NA	many	TRBV6-1	CASLQGAGNTEAFF	TGTGCCAGCCTACAGGGAGCGGGGAACACTGAAGCTTTCTTT
TRBJ1-1	TRBD1	many	TRBV19	CASSVPGGIGNTEAFF	TGTGCCAGTAGTGTACCAGGGGGCATAGGGAACACTGAAGCTTTCTTT
TRBJ2-5	NA	many	TRBV19	CASSIYGLQETQYF	TGTGCCAGTAGTATCTACGGTTTACAAGAGACCCAGTACTTC
TRBJ2-4	TRBD1	many	TRBV19	CASSLGRGRDRNAKNIQYF	TGTGCCAGTAGTCTCGGGCGGGGTCGGGACAGGAACGCCAAAAACATTCAGTACTTC
TRBJ1-1	TRBD1	many	TRBV6-1	CASSEPGGFWEAFF	TGTGCCAGCAGTGAACCAGGGGGCTTCTGGGAAGCTTTCTTT
TRBJ2-3	NA	many	TRBV3-1	CASSQVTDTQYF	TGTGCCAGCAGCCAAGTCACAGATACGCAGTATTTT
TRBJ1-1	NA	many	TRBV30	CAWSIGKNTEAFF	TGTGCCTGGAGTATCGGTAAGAACACTGAAGCTTTCTTT
TRBJ1-3	NA	NA	TRBV12-3/TRBV12-4	CASSLLGRTGSGNTIYF	TGTGCCAGCAGTTTATTGGGGAGGACTGGCTCTGGAAACACCATATATTTT
TRBJ2-7	TRBD2	many	TRBV5-1	CASSPQTSGRDEQYF	TGCGCCAGCAGCCCCCAAACTAGCGGGAGGGACGAGCAGTACTTC
TRBJ1-1	TRBD1	many	TRBV29-1	CSARQGSNTEAFF	TGCAGCGCCAGACAGGGATCGAACACTGAAGCTTTCTTT
TRBJ1-2	TRBD1	NA	TRBV7-8	CASSPRTGGANYGYTF	TGTGCCAGCAGCCCTCGGACAGGGGGCGCAAACTATGGCTACACCTTC
TRBJ2-5	TRBD2	many	TRBV7-9	CASSLYGREAQETQYF	TGTGCCAGCAGCTTATACGGCCGGGAGGCGCAAGAGACCCAGTACTTC
TRBJ2-7	TRBD2	many	TRBV7-2	CASRLAGGPYEQYF	TGTGCCAGCAGATTAGCGGGAGGACCCTACGAGCAGTACTTC
TRBJ2-6	NA	many	TRBV9	CASSREDPAGANVLTF	TGTGCCAGCTCCCGGGAAGACCCGGCTGGGGCCAACGTCCTGACTTTC
TRBJ2-7	NA	many	TRBV6-6	CASSYWKGMDRAEQYF	TGTGCCAGCAGTTACTGGAAGGGGATGGACCGGGCCGAGCAGTACTTC
TRBJ2-7	NA	many	TRBV12-3/TRBV12-4	CASRGSPNPEQYF	TGTGCCAGCAGAGGAAGCCCCAATCCCGAGCAGTACTTC
TRBJ1-1	NA	many	TRBV7-8	CASSLAAGVEAFF	TGTGCCAGCAGCTTAGCGGCGGGCGTTGAAGCTTTCTTT
TRBJ1-5	TRBD1	many	TRBV6-2/TRBV6-3	CASSYGTGPGPQHF	TGTGCCAGCAGTTACGGGACAGGGCCAGGGCCCCAGCATTTT
TRBJ2-7	NA	many	TRBV4-2	CASSQEGGRHYEQYF	TGTGCCAGCAGCCAAGAAGGAGGGAGGCACTACGAGCAGTACTTC
TRBJ1-1	NA	few	TRBV15	CATSRGLSSANTEAFF	TGTGCCACCAGCAGAGGATTATCATCAGCGAACACTGAAGCTTTCTTT
TRBJ1-1	TRBD1	many	TRBV29-1	CSVAQGQSNTEAFF	TGCAGCGTCGCTCAGGGACAGTCAAACACTGAAGCTTTCTTT
TRBJ1-5	NA	many	TRBV28	CASRRQVSNQPQHF	TGTGCCAGCAGAAGACAGGTTAGCAATCAGCCCCAGCATTTT
TRBJ2-7	NA	few	TRBV11-1	CASSQQVREQYF	TGTGCCAGCAGCCAACAGGTTCGGGAGCAGTACTTC
TRBJ2-5	TRBD2	many	TRBV20-1	CSARSASGASVNTQYF	TGCAGTGCTAGGTCGGCTAGCGGGGCCTCCGTGAATACCCAGTACTTC
TRBJ2-5	TRBD1	NA	TRBV28	CASSFSGTGETQYF	TGTGCCAGCAGTTTCTCCGGGACAGGGGAGACCCAGTACTTC
TRBJ2-7	TRBD1	NA	TRBV15	CATSTRTGVYEQYF	TGTGCCACCAGCACAAGAACAGGGGTCTACGAGCAGTACTTC
TRBJ2-7	TRBD2	many	TRBV7-9	CASQKTSGSTEQYF	TGTGCCAGCCAGAAAACTAGCGGGAGTACCGAGCAGTACTTC
TRBJ2-4	NA	many	TRBV28	CASSFRRNIQYF	TGTGCCAGCAGTTTTAGACGGAACATTCAGTACTTC
TRBJ2-5	NA	many	TRBV6-2/TRBV6-3	CASSPTGPPGTQYF	TGTGCCAGCAGTCCCACCGGTCCCCCGGGGACCCAGTACTTC
TRBJ1-6	NA	few	TRBV28	CASSFQKGSPLHF	TGTGCCAGCAGTTTCCAAAAAGGTTCACCCCTCCACTTT
TRBJ2-3	TRBD2	many	TRBV7-2	CASSLAHLAGGPTDTQYF	TGTGCCAGCAGCTTAGCCCATCTAGCGGGAGGGCCCACAGATACGCAGTATTTT
TRBJ1-2	NA	many	TRBV9	CASSVETDYGYTF	TGTGCCAGCAGCGTAGAAACAGACTATGGCTACACCTTC
TRBJ2-5	NA	many	TRBV4-3	CASSQDAGSEGETQYF	TGCGCCAGCAGCCAAGACGCCGGGTCCGAGGGAGAGACCCAGTACTTC
TRBJ1-1	NA	NA	TRBV12-3/TRBV12-4	CASTNGQNPAFF	TGTGCCAGCACCAACGGACAAAACCCAGCTTTCTTT
TRBJ2-2	NA	many	TRBV28	CASSSAHTGELFF	TGTGCCAGCAGTTCAGCGCACACCGGGGAGCTGTTTTTT
TRBJ1-1	NA	many	TRBV28	CATADFLGTEAFF	TGTGCCACCGCGGACTTCTTGGGCACTGAAGCTTTCTTT
TRBJ1-2	NA	many	TRBV12-3/TRBV12-4	CASSLPGGPGGYTF	TGTGCCAGCAGTTTACCCGGGGGCCCGGGAGGCTACACCTTC
TRBJ1-3	TRBD1	many	TRBV27	CASSLSWTGGNTIYF	TGTGCCAGCAGTTTATCGTGGACAGGAGGAAACACCATATATTTT